This passage covers 27 T cell receptor beta chains from one sample sequenced in a study of Ad26.COV2.S vaccination and SARS-CoV-2 variants. Sequencing was performed with immunoSEQ multiplex PCR; in TCRdb, only in-frame clones are kept and a portion is missing. The data show 200,000 to 250,000 clones, approximately 88% seen once. Stated treatment: about 20 received Ad26.COV2.S at low or high dose, single or two shots; about 5 received placebo; per-sample allocation not given. Sampling happened 63 days after the first vaccine or placebo injection. Sample: peripheral blood, taken in a trial of Ad26.COV2.S vaccine versus placebo. The receptors derive from a person aged 18-60 years who received the Ad26.COV2.S COVID-19 vaccine or a placebo.

The chain has TRBV25-1 and TRBJ1-6; TRBD1 aligns across 7 bases. The trim removed 10 bases at V and 8 bases at J, leaving 5 bases unmatched. CDR1 is MGHDK, CDR2 SYGVNS, per germline. This CDR3 contains 12 residues. CDR3 amino acids: CATATGYSPLHF. In DNA, the CDR3 is TGTGCCACCGCGACAGGGTATTCACCCCTCCACTTT.

CDR3 sequence: CASNPGATFLSGANVLTF. As DNA, the CDR3 is TGTGCCAGCAACCCGGGGGCCACCTTCCTATCTGGGGCCAACGTCCTGACTTTC. V usage is TRBV9 and J usage is TRBJ2-6; D possibly uses TRBD1 or TRBD2 (6 bases each). Germline CDR1 reads SGDLS; CDR2 reads YYNGEE. Trimming pared 6 bases from V and 1 base from J, leaving 20 bases between. CDR3 length: 18 residues. The variable domain in full, with the rest retrieved from reference TRBV9 and TRBJ2-6, is DSGVTQTPKHLITATGQRVTLRCSPRSGDLSVYWYQQSLDQGLQFLIQYYNGEERAKGNILERFSAQQFPDLHSELNLSSLELGDSALYFCASNPGATFLSGANVLTFGAGSRLTVL.

This clone appeared once. This sequence joins TRBV27 and TRBJ2-7, with D perhaps matching TRBD2 (5 bases). Trimming left V 3 bases short and J 5 bases short, with 8 bases between. The CDR3 length is 12 residues. Germline V gene lookup returns CDR1 MNHEY and CDR2 SMNVEV (reference sequence). CDR3 in amino acids: CASSFFGDEQYF. The CDR3 nucleotides are TGTGCCAGCAGTTTCTTCGGGGACGAGCAGTACTTC.

As DNA, the CDR3 is TGTGCCATCAGTACCCTCGGGACAGGGGGCTACGAGCAGTACTTC. Its protein is CAISTLGTGGYEQYF. The rearrangement links TRBV10-3 to TRBJ2-7; 11 nucleotides match TRBD1. V lost 5 bases to trimming and J lost 3 bases; unmatched junction nucleotides: 6. This CDR3 has 15 residues. CDR1 and CDR2 (germline): ENHRY, SYGVKD.

The genes are TRBV10-3 and TRBJ2-1; 8 bases fit TRBD1. CDR1 is ENHRY, CDR2 SYGVKD, per germline. The CDR3 has 16 amino acids. The V segment lost 3 bases and the J segment 4 bases; nucleotides outside the gene matches: 8. This chain's CDR3 is CAISDSVRGLYNEQFF. The CDR3 coding sequence is TGTGCCATCAGTGACTCGGTCAGGGGGCTGTACAATGAGCAGTTCTTC.

Only one count was recorded for this clone. The chain joins TRBV19 to TRBJ1-5; 8 bases agree with TRBD1. The CDR3 is made up of 15 amino acids. Unmatched junction bases numbered 4, after V lost 6 bases and J lost 0 bases. Germline V gives CDR1 LNHDA, CDR2 SQIVND (reference sequence). CDR3 DNA sequence: TGTGCCAGTAGCGGGACAGGCTTTAGCAATCAGCCCCAGCATTTT. It yields the protein CASSGTGFSNQPQHF.

The chain joins TRBV4-3 to TRBJ1-2; 8 bases are a match to TRBD1. From germline, CDR1 is LGHNA and CDR2 YSLEER. V lost 4 bases and J lost 4; bases outside the gene matches: 17. The CDR3 runs to 18 residues. The CDR3 region is CASSPSSFGTGELYGYTF. The DNA of the CDR3 is TGCGCCAGCAGCCCTTCTAGTTTTGGGACAGGCGAACTCTATGGCTACACCTTC.

The chain carries TRBV6-5 and TRBJ2-3; 11 nucleotides match TRBD2. The germline CDR1 and CDR2 sequences are MNHEY and SVGAGI. V dropped 5 bases and J dropped 2; count of bases not matched to a gene: 3. The CDR3 runs 15 residues. The CDR3: CASSRLAGTTDTQYF. CDR3 DNA sequence: TGTGCCAGCAGTCGACTAGCGGGGACCACAGATACGCAGTATTTT.

The chain links TRBV5-4 to TRBJ1-1; a weak D match, TRBD1 (6 bases). The CDR3 covers 15 residues. V dropped 1 base and J dropped 0 bases, with 10 bases sitting between them. CDR1 and CDR2 (germline): SGHNT, YYREEE (reference sequence). The CDR3: CASSLQGRVNTEAFF. CDR3 DNA sequence: TGTGCCAGCAGCTTGCAGGGGAGGGTGAACACTGAAGCTTTCTTT.

The chain employs TRBV19 and TRBJ2-3; TRBD1 matches 8 bases. There are 15 residues in the CDR3. With V trimmed by 5 bases and J by 0 bases, 4 bases remained unmatched. CDR1 and CDR2 from the germline V gene are LNHDA and SQIVND (reference sequence). The CDR3 sequence is CASSLQGVSTDTQYF. As DNA, the CDR3 is TGTGCCAGTAGTTTACAGGGGGTGAGCACAGATACGCAGTATTTT. Combining the CDR3 with reference TRBV19 and TRBJ2-3 gives the whole variable domain DGGITQSPKYLFRKEGQNVTLSCEQNLNHDAMYWYRQDPGQGLRLIYYSQIVNDFQKGDIAEGYSVSREKKESFPLTVTSAQKNPTAFYLCASSLQGVSTDTQYFGPGTRLTVL.

This chain uses TRBV7-2 with TRBJ2-7, with 8 bases lining up with TRBD1. The J segment lost 6 bases and the V segment lost 1 base, leaving 11 bases of the junction unmatched. Germline CDR1 and CDR2: SGHTA and FQGNSA. The CDR3 consists of 16 residues. The CDR3 loop reads CASSLGGGQGALEQYF. As DNA, the CDR3 is TGTGCCAGCAGCTTAGGAGGGGGGCAGGGGGCTCTCGAGCAGTACTTC.

This chain links TRBV5-1 with TRBJ1-2; 10 bases align to TRBD1. V was pared by 2 bases and J by 5 bases, with 6 bases of the junction left unmatched. The CDR3 runs to 15 residues. CDR1 SGHRS and CDR2 YFSETQ come from the germline V gene. The chain's CDR3 is CASSFTGQGNYGYTF. The CDR3 DNA sequence: TGCGCCAGCAGCTTCACGGGACAGGGGAATTATGGCTACACCTTC.

This rearrangement joins TRBV6-2 or TRBV6-3 to TRBJ1-2; D gene ambiguous. There are 13 residues in the CDR3. V dropped 2 bases and J dropped 4 bases, with 8 bases sitting between them. Germline loops: CDR1 MNHEY, CDR2 SVGEGT. CDR3 in amino acids: CASSYGSFYGYTF. In nucleotides, the CDR3 is TGTGCCAGCAGTTACGGGTCCTTCTATGGCTACACCTTC.

The chain links TRBV28 to TRBJ2-5, with D unclear. The CDR3 extends over 12 amino acids. V shed 4 bases and J shed 5 bases, with 8 bases lying between them. Germline CDR1 is MDHEN and CDR2 is SYDVKM. In nucleotides, the CDR3 is TGTGCCAGCAGTTCTTTGATGGAGACCCAGTACTTC. Translation: CASSSLMETQYF.

The genes are TRBV11-3 and TRBJ2-5; D uncertain. The CDR3 totals 12 residues. The germline V gene has CDR1 SGHNT and CDR2 YENEEA. Trimming took off 0 bases at V and 14 bases at J, with 13 bases between the two ends. The CDR3 DNA reads TGTGCCAGCAGCTTAGATTTGCCCCGGCCATACTTC. As protein: CASSLDLPRPYF.

The J gene is TRBJ2-7, the V gene TRBV4-3; TRBD1 matches 11 bases. This CDR3 is 16 amino acids long. Germline assignment: CDR1 LGHNA and CDR2 YSLEER. With 0 bases clipped from V and 6 bases from J, the junction kept 7 bases outside the gene matches. CDR3 sequence reads: CASSQESRTGGGEQYF. CDR3 sequence (DNA): TGCGCCAGCAGCCAAGAAAGCCGGACAGGGGGCGGCGAGCAGTACTTC.

This rearrangement joins TRBV10-3 to TRBJ2-3; D is unresolved. CDR3 length: 12 residues. Germline V CDR1 and CDR2: ENHRY, SYGVKD. Deletions cut 6 bases from V and 6 bases from J, with 10 bases between. The CDR3 protein is CAIRGKEDTQYF. The CDR3 coding sequence is TGTGCCATCAGGGGGAAGGAGGATACGCAGTATTTT.

The rearrangement uses TRBV10-1 and TRBJ2-2, with D unclear. The V gene's germline CDR1 is WNHNN and CDR2 SYGVQD (reference sequence). Between the trimmed V and J ends, which lost 2 bases and 2 bases, there was a span of 0 bases. The CDR3 has 12 residues. Here the CDR3 reads CASSENTGELFF. The CDR3 region has the DNA TGCGCCAGCAGTGAGAACACCGGGGAGCTGTTTTTT.

This chain links TRBV7-8 with TRBJ2-7; 11 nucleotides match TRBD2. Germline assignment: CDR1 SGHVS and CDR2 FQNEAQ. Trimming removed 5 bases from V and 6 bases from J; junction bases left unmatched: 6. The CDR3 length is 14 residues. In DNA, the CDR3 is TGTGCCAGCAGCGCACAGCTAGCGGGAGGCGAGCAGTACTTC. Translated: CASSAQLAGGEQYF.

This chain connects TRBV6-2 or TRBV6-3 to TRBJ2-1, with 10 bases fitting TRBD1. Germline CDR1 MNHEY, CDR2 SVGEGT. V shed 5 bases and J 1 base; nucleotides not matched to a gene: 5. CDR3 length: 16 amino acids. CDR3 loop: CASSNGQGVSYNEQFF. The DNA of the CDR3 is TGTGCCAGCAGTAATGGACAGGGGGTTTCCTACAATGAGCAGTTCTTC.

This clone was found a few times. This chain joins TRBV29-1 and TRBJ2-3; tentatively, D is TRBD2 (5 bases). Trimming stripped 4 bases from V and 2 bases from J, with 7 bases between. Per germline, CDR1 SQVTM and CDR2 ANQGSEA. The CDR3 is 12 residues long. DNA for the CDR3: TGCAGCGTTGCTAGCACCACAGATACGCAGTATTTT. This gives the protein CSVASTTDTQYF.

The rearrangement joins TRBV27 to TRBJ1-2, with D perhaps TRBD1 (6 bases). The CDR3 spans 15 residues. CDR1 and CDR2 (germline): MNHEY, SMNVEV (reference sequence). V was clipped by 0 bases and J by 4 bases, with 12 bases between them. In DNA form, the CDR3 reads TGTGCCAGCAGTTTATCTGGGGGGCATGTCTATGGCTACACCTTC. Translation gives CASSLSGGHVYGYTF.

The DNA of the CDR3 is TGTGCCAGCAGCTTAGCGGGAAGCTCCTACGAGCAGTACTTC. This gives the protein CASSLAGSSYEQYF. The chain combines TRBV5-5 with TRBJ2-7; 7 bases fit TRBD2. V was clipped by 2 bases and J by 0 bases; unmatched bases: 2. CDR3 length: 14 amino acids. Germline-derived CDR1 and CDR2 are SGHKS and YYEKEE (reference sequence).

The chain is built from TRBV24-1 and TRBJ2-7; weak D call: TRBD2 (5 bases). Trimming shortened V by 4 bases and J by 3 bases, and 6 bases separated the two germline ends. Germline V gene sequence: CDR1 KGHDR, CDR2 SFDVKD. The CDR3 is 12 amino acids. DNA of the CDR3: TGTGCCACCAGTGAGGCGGGCTACGAGCAGTACTTC. This sequence encodes CATSEAGYEQYF.

J is TRBJ2-2 and V is TRBV4-3; the match to TRBD1 covers 7 bases. CDR3 length equals 16 residues. The trim removed 3 bases at V and 2 bases at J, leaving 6 bases unmatched. CDR1 is LGHNA and CDR2 is YSLEER in the germline V gene. The CDR3 sequence is CASSQETGRNTGELFF. In DNA, the CDR3 is TGCGCCAGCAGCCAGGAGACAGGGAGAAACACCGGGGAGCTGTTTTTT.

The CDR3 protein is CASLYSGGGIANTGELFF. The CDR3 DNA sequence: TGTGCCAGCCTTTACTCAGGGGGAGGGATCGCGAACACCGGGGAGCTGTTTTTT. This chain connects TRBV28 to TRBJ2-2; D may match TRBD1 or TRBD2 (7 bases each). The CDR3 contains 18 residues. V dropped 8 bases and J dropped 0 bases, with 22 bases sitting between them. The germline gives CDR1 MDHEN, CDR2 SYDVKM.

This clone was seen only a few times. The rearrangement joins TRBV10-1 to TRBJ2-7; tentative D call: TRBD2 (5 bases). Germline V gene lookup returns CDR1 WNHNN and CDR2 SYGVQD (reference sequence). The CDR3 has 16 amino acids. Trimming pared 0 bases from V and 1 base from J, leaving 13 bases between. As DNA, the CDR3 is TGCGCCAGCAGTGAGTCAAGAGGGTTAGTGTCCTACGAGCAGTACTTC. Translated, it gives CASSESRGLVSYEQYF.